This TCR beta chain was obtained from a study of shared clonotypes between healthy human individuals. The table came from immunoSEQ multiplex PCR; TCRdb's copy has only in-frame clones and leaves some out. The sample lists around 600,000 clones, roughly 98% occurring once. The germline CDR1 and CDR2 sequences are MNHEY and SVGAGI. The CDR3 runs 15 residues. With 3 bases clipped from V and 6 bases from J, the junction kept 7 bases outside the gene matches. Naive CD8 cells, CD45RO-negative and positively selected for CCR7, excluded terminally differentiated effector memory CD45RA+ cells. Sequenced input: naive CD8+ T cells sorted from blood. This receptor was taken from a man aged 30-40 years in good health. The rearrangement uses TRBV6-5 and TRBJ1-4, with TRBD1 matching over 7 bases. The CDR3 region has the DNA TGTGCCAGCAGTTATACAGGGGCCGGGGATGAAAAACTGTTTTTT. As protein: CASSYTGAGDEKLFF.